These 18 T cell receptor beta chains were sequenced from one sample in a study of T cells expressing NK-cell markers. Each CDR3 protein gets one entry in TCRdb, which reprocessed the 5' RACE reads and gives no DNA. The listing records 300,000 to 500,000 distinct CDR3 sequences. The sequencing input was blood T cells: a sorted CD56 or NKG2C T cell subset, CD4+ or CD8+ T cells, or bulk PBMC T cells (not recorded which). These receptors were collected from a woman aged 50 to 60 in good health.

The J gene is TRBJ2-5, the V gene TRBV7-9. The CDR3 length is 13 residues. CDR1 and CDR2 (germline): SEHNR, FQNEAQ (reference sequence). The CDR3 spells CASSHPLEETQYF.

The chain recombines TRBV28 with TRBJ2-2. The CDR3 is 12 amino acids. CDR1 and CDR2 (germline): MDHEN, SYDVKM. The CDR3 sequence is CASSRRAGKLFF.

The chain combines TRBV24-1 with TRBJ2-5; the D call of TRBD1 rests on TCRdb alone, since no DNA is present to check it. Germline CDR1 and CDR2: KGHDR and SFDVKD. This CDR3 is built from 13 residues. CDR3 loop: CATSAGGQETQYF.

The chain couples TRBV6-5 to TRBJ2-6; TCRdb's D call, TRBD1, is unchecked because there is no DNA. Germline lookup yields CDR1 MNHEY and CDR2 SVGAGI. CDR3 length: 16 residues. CDR3 sequence: CASTDRPHSGANVLTF.

CDR3 residues: CASSSATGSSETQYF. This chain uses TRBV5-1 with TRBJ2-5; TCRdb names TRBD1, which stays unverified in the absence of DNA. This CDR3 region has 15 residues. The germline CDR1 and CDR2 sequences are SGHRS and YFSETQ.

The chain uses TRBV29-1 and TRBJ2-3; the D call from TCRdb, TRBD2, cannot be confirmed without DNA. The CDR3 totals 13 residues. CDR1 and CDR2 (germline): SQVTM, ANQGSEA. The CDR3 here is CSVLAGLTDTQYF.

J is TRBJ2-1 and V is TRBV12-3 or TRBV12-4; TCRdb lists TRBD1, though no DNA is available to test this call. The CDR3 is 17 amino acids. This CDR3 is CASSLEGQGRRPGEQFF.

This rearrangement joins TRBV20-1 to TRBJ2-7; checking the TCRdb D call of TRBD1 is not possible without DNA. The CDR3 covers 15 residues. Germline-derived CDR1 and CDR2 are DFQATT and SNEGSKA (reference sequence). CDR3 protein: CSARRRDVSSYEQYF.

This chain links TRBV29-1 with TRBJ1-2; TCRdb outputs TRBD1, but without DNA this stays unchecked. The CDR3 covers 15 residues. Germline loops: CDR1 SQVTM, CDR2 ANQGSEA. This chain's CDR3 is CSAEVGTGSNYGYTF.

V usage is TRBV7-9 and J usage is TRBJ1-5. The germline V gene has CDR1 SEHNR and CDR2 FQNEAQ (reference sequence). The CDR3 spans 15 residues. The CDR3 spells CASSLNSARVSPQHF. The full variable domain, rest sourced from reference TRBV7-9 and TRBJ1-5, is DTGVSQNPRHKITKRGQNVTFRCDPISEHNRLYWYRQTLGQGPEFLTYFQNEAQLEKSRLLSDRFSAERPKGSFSTLEIQRTEQGDSAMYLCASSLNSARVSPQHFGDGTRLSIL.

The V call is TRBV24-1, the J call TRBJ2-2; TCRdb's D call of TRBD2 is untestable without DNA. CDR1 is KGHDR and CDR2 is SFDVKD in the germline V gene. The CDR3 contains 17 residues. CDR3 sequence: CATSEHSGSVGTGELFF.

The rearrangement joins TRBV5-6 to TRBJ2-1; the D call from TCRdb, TRBD2, cannot be confirmed without DNA. The CDR3 totals 18 residues. CDR1 and CDR2 (germline): SGHDT, YYEEEE. Here the CDR3 reads CASSHGLAGGGIYNEQFF. Full variable domain (missing parts from reference TRBV5-6 and TRBJ2-1): DAGVTQSPTHLIKTRGQQVTLRCSPKSGHDTVSWYQQALGQGPQFIFQYYEEEERQRGNFPDRFSGHQFPNYSSELNVNALLLGDSALYLCASSHGLAGGGIYNEQFFGPGTRLTVL.

The J gene is TRBJ2-5, the V gene TRBV2; lacking DNA, the TRBD1 call made by TCRdb goes unchecked. The CDR3 loop spans 14 amino acids. Germline CDR1 reads SNHLY; CDR2 reads FYNNEI. CDR3: CASSVVRVQETQYF.

CDR3 region: CASSEGLAGRGETQYF. The chain combines TRBV5-1 with TRBJ2-5; TCRdb proposes TRBD2, but this gene call is untestable without DNA. The CDR3 has 16 residues. Germline V gene data show CDR1 as SGHRS and CDR2 as YFSETQ.

The CDR3 is CASRPSTGTNTEAFF. V usage is TRBV6-2 or TRBV6-3 and J usage is TRBJ1-1; TCRdb's D call of TRBD1 is untestable without DNA. The CDR3 length is 15 residues. Germline V gene data show CDR1 as MNHEY and CDR2 as SVGEGT.

The chain joins TRBV9 to TRBJ1-4; TCRdb calls TRBD1, which cannot be checked without DNA. The CDR3 is 14 amino acids. CDR1 and CDR2 from the germline V gene are SGDLS and YYNGEE. The CDR3 here is CASSATGGMEKLFF. Full variable domain (outside the CDR3, taken from reference TRBV9 and TRBJ1-4): DSGVTQTPKHLITATGQRVTLRCSPRSGDLSVYWYQQSLDQGLQFLIQYYNGEERAKGNILERFSAQQFPDLHSELNLSSLELGDSALYFCASSATGGMEKLFFGSGTQLSVL.

The chain recombines TRBV30 with TRBJ2-6. The CDR3 sequence is 12 residues long. Germline CDR1 is GTSNPN and CDR2 is SVGIG (reference sequence). CDR3 residues: CAWSPGANVLTF.

The genes are TRBV10-3 and TRBJ2-1. The CDR3 runs 13 residues. CDR1 is ENHRY and CDR2 is SYGVKD in the germline V gene. The CDR3 region is CAISDPSAIEQFF.